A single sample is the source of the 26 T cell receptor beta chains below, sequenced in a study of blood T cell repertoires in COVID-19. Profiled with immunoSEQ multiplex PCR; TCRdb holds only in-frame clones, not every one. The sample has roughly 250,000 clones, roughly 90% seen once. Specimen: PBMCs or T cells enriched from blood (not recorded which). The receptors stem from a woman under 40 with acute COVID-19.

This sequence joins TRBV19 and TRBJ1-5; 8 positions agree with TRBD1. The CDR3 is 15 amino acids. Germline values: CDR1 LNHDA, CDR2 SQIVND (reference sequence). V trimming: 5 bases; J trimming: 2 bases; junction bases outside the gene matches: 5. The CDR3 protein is CASSEQGVGNQPQHF. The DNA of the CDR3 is TGTGCCAGTAGTGAACAGGGGGTAGGCAATCAGCCCCAGCATTTT.

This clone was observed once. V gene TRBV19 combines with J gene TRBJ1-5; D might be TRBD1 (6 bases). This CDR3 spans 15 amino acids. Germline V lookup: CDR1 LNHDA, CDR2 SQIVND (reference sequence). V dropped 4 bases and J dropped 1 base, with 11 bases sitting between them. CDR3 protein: CASSTSRGSNQPQHF. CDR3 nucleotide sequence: TGTGCCAGTAGTACCTCGAGGGGGAGCAATCAGCCCCAGCATTTT.

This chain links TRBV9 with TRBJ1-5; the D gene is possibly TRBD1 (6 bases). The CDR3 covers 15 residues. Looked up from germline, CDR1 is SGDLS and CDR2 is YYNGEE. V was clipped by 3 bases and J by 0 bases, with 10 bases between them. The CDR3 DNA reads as TGTGCCAGCAGCGCCGGGACACTTAGCAATCAGCCCCAGCATTTT. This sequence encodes CASSAGTLSNQPQHF.

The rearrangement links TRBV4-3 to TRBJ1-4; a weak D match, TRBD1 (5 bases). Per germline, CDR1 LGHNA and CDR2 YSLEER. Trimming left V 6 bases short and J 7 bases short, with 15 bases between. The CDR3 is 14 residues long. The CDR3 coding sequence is TGCGCCAGCAGTCCAAGACAGTGGTCTGAAAAACTGTTTTTT. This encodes CASSPRQWSEKLFF.

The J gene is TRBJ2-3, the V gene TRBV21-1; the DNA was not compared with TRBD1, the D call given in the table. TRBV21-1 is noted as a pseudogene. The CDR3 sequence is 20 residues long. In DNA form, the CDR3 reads TGTGCCAGCAGCTCCCCCTGGGTACGACAGGGGGTATGTATGTTGGATACGCAGTATTTT. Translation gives CASSSPWVRQGVCMLDTQYF.

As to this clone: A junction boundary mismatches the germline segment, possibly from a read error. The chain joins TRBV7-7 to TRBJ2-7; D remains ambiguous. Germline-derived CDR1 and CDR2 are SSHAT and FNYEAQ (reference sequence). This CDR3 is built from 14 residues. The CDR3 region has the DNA TGTGCTAGCAGCTTAAGACCTGGGCCCTACGAGCAGTACTTC. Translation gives CASSLRPGPYEQYF.

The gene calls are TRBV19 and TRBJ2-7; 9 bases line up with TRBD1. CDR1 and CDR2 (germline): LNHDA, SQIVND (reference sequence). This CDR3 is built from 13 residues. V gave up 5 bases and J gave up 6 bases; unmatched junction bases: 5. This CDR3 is CASSRQGVREQYF. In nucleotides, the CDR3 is TGTGCCAGTAGTCGACAGGGGGTTCGCGAGCAGTACTTC.

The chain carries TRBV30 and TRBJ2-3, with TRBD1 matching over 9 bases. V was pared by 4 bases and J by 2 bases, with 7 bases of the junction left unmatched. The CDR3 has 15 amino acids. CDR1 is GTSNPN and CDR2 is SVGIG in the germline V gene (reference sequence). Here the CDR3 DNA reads TGTGCCTGGAATCCGACAGGGGGTAACACAGATACGCAGTATTTT. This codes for CAWNPTGGNTDTQYF. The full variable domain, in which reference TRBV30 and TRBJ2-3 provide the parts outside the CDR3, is SQTIHQWPATLVQPVGSPLSLECTVEGTSNPNLYWYRQAAGRGLQLLFYSVGIGQISSEVPQNLSASRPQDRQFILSSKKLLLSDSGFYLCAWNPTGGNTDTQYFGPGTRLTVL.

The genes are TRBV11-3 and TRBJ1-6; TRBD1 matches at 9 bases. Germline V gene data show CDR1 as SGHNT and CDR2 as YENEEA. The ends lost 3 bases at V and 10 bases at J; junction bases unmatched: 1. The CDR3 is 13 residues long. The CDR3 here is CASSLTGGSPLHF. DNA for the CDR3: TGTGCCAGCAGCTTGACAGGGGGGTCACCCCTCCACTTT.

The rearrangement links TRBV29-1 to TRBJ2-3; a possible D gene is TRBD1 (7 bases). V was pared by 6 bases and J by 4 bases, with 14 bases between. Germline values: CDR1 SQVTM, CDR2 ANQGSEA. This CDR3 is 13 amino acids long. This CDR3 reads CSVQTGEADTQYF. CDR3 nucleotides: TGCAGCGTACAAACAGGGGAGGCAGATACGCAGTATTTT.

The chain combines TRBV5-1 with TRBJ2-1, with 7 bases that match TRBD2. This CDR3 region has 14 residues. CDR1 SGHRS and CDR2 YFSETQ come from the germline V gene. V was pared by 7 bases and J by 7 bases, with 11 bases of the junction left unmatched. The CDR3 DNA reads TGCGCCAGCTCCGGGTTGGGGCGGGGGAATGAGCAGTTCTTC. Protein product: CASSGLGRGNEQFF.

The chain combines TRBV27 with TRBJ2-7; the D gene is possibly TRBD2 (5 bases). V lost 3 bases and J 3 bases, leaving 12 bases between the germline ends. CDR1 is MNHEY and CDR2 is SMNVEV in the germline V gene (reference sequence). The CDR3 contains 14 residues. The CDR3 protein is CASSLRARGYEQYF. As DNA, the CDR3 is TGTGCCAGCAGTTTGAGGGCCCGGGGCTACGAGCAGTACTTC.

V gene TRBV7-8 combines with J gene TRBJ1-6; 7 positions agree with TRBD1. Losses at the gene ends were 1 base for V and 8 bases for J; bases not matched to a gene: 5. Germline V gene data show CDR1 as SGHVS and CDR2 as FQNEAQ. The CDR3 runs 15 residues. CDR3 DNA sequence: TGTGCCAGCAGCTTAGGACAGGGTGGGGATTCACCCCTCCACTTT. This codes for CASSLGQGGDSPLHF.

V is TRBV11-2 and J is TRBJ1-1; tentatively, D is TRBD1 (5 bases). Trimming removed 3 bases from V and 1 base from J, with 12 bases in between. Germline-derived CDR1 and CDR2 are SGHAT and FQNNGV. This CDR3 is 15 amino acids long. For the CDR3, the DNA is TGTGCCAGCAGCTTCAACAGGATTCCGAACACTGAAGCTTTCTTT. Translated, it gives CASSFNRIPNTEAFF.

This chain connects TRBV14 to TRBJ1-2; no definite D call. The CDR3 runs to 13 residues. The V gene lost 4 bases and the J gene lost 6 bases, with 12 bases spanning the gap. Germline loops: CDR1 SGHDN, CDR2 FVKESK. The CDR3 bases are TGTGCCAGCAGCCGCTTAGACGGGGATGGCTACACCTTC. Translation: CASSRLDGDGYTF. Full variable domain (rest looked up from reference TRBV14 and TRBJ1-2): EAGVTQFPSHSVIEKGQTVTLRCDPISGHDNLYWYRRVMGKEIKFLLHFVKESKQDESGMPNNRFLAERTGGTYSTLKVQPAELEDSGVYFCASSRLDGDGYTFGSGTRLTVV.

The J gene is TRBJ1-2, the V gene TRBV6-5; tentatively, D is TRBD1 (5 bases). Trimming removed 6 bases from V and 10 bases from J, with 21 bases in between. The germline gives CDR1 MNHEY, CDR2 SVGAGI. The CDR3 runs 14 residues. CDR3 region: CASRRARDGGVYTF. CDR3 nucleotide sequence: TGTGCCAGCAGACGCGCCCGGGACGGGGGAGTCTACACCTTC.

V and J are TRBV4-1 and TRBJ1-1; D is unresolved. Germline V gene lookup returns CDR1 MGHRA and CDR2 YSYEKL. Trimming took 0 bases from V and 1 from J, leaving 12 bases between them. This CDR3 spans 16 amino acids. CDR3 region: CASSQDEEGANTEAFF. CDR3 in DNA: TGCGCCAGCAGCCAAGATGAGGAAGGTGCGAACACTGAAGCTTTCTTT.

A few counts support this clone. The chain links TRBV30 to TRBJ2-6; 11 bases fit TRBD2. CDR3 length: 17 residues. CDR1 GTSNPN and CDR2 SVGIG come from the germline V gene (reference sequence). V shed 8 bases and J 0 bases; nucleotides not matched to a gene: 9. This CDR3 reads CARATSGGTSGANVLTF. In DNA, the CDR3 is TGTGCCAGAGCTACTAGCGGGGGCACCTCTGGGGCCAACGTCCTGACTTTC. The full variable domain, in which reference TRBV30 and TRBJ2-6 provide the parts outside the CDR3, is SQTIHQWPATLVQPVGSPLSLECTVEGTSNPNLYWYRQAAGRGLQLLFYSVGIGQISSEVPQNLSASRPQDRQFILSSKKLLLSDSGFYLCARATSGGTSGANVLTFGAGSRLTVL.

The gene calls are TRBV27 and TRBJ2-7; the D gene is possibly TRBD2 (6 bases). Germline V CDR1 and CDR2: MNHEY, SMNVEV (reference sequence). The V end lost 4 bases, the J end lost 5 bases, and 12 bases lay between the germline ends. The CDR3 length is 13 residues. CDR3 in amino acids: CASSWAGTDEQYF. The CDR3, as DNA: TGTGCCAGCAGTTGGGCGGGAACAGACGAGCAGTACTTC.

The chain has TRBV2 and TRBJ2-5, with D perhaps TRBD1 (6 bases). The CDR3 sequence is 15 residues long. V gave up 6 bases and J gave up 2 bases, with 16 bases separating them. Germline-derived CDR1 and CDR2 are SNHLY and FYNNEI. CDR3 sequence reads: CASSLDRFWQETQYF. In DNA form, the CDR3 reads TGTGCCAGCAGCCTGGACAGATTTTGGCAAGAGACCCAGTACTTC.

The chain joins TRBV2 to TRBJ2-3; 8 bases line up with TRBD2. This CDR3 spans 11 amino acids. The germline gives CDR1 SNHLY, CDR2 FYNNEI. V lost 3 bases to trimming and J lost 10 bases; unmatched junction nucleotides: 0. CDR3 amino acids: CASSEGLAQYF. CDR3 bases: TGTGCCAGCAGTGAGGGACTAGCGCAGTATTTT.

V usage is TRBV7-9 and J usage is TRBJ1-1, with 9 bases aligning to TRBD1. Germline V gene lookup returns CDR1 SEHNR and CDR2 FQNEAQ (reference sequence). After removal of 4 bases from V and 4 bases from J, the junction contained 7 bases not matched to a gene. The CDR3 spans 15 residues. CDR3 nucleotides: TGTGCCAGCAGCTCCTACAGGGGGCAGGGCACTGAAGCTTTCTTT. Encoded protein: CASSSYRGQGTEAFF. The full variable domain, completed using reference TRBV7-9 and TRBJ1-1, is DTGVSQNPRHKITKRGQNVTFRCDPISEHNRLYWYRQTLGQGPEFLTYFQNEAQLEKSRLLSDRFSAERPKGSFSTLEIQRTEQGDSAMYLCASSSYRGQGTEAFFGQGTRLTVV.

For the CDR3, the DNA is TGTGCCAGTAGTATAGAGGGGACAGGCAGGAATGAGCAGTTCTTC. Amino acids: CASSIEGTGRNEQFF. The gene calls are TRBV19 and TRBJ2-1; 8 bases map to TRBD1. The CDR3 is 15 amino acids. Germline V gives CDR1 LNHDA, CDR2 SQIVND (reference sequence). J gave up 7 bases and V 0 bases, and 5 bases lay outside the gene matches.

This CDR3 reads CSVVGGRGDEQYF. DNA for the CDR3: TGCAGCGTTGTGGGGGGTCGGGGCGACGAGCAGTACTTC. The V and J genes are TRBV29-1 and TRBJ2-7; the D gene is possibly TRBD2 (6 bases). Germline assignment: CDR1 SQVTM and CDR2 ANQGSEA. The CDR3 totals 13 residues. Trimming shortened V by 4 bases and J by 5 bases, and 15 bases separated the two germline ends.

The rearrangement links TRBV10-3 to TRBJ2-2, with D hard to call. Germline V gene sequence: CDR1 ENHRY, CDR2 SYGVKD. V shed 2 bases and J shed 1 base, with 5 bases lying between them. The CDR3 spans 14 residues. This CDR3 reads CAISEIVNTGELFF. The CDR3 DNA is TGTGCCATCAGTGAGATCGTGAACACCGGGGAGCTGTTTTTT.

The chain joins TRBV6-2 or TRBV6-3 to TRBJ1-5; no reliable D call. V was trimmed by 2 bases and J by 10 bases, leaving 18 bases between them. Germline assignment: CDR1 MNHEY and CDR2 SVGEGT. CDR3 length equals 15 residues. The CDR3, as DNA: TGTGCCAGCAGTTACCAGAGAGTCCCAGGTCTACCCCAGCATTTT. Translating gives CASSYQRVPGLPQHF.